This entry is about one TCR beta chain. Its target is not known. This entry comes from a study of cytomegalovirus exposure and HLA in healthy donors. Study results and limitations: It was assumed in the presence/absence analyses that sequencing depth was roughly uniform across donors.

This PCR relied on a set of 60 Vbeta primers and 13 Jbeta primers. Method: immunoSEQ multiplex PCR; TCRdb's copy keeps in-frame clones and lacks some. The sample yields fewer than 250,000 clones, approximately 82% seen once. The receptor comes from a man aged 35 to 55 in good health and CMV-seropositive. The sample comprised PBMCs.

CDR3 sequence (DNA): TGTGCCAGCAGTGGACAGGTTCGCTATGGCTACACCTTC. Protein: CASSGQVRYGYTF. The chain employs TRBV2 and TRBJ1-2; weak D call: TRBD1 (6 bases). The CDR3 extends over 13 amino acids. Germline CDR1 and CDR2: SNHLY and FYNNEI. V was clipped by 4 bases and J by 4 bases, with 10 bases between them.